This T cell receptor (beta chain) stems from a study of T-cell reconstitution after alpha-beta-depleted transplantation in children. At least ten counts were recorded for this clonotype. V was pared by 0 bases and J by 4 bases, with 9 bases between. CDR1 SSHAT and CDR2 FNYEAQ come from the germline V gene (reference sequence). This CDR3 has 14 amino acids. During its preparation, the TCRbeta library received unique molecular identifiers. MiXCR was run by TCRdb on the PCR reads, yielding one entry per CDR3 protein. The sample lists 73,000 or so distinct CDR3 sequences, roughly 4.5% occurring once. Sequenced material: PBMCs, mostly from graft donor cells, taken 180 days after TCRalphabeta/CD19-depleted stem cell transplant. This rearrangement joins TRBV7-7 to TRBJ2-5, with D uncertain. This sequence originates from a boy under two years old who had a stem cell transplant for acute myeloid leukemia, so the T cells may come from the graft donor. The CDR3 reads CASSLAGLGETQYF. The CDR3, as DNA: TGTGCCAGCAGCTTAGCGGGCCTCGGAGAGACCCAGTACTTC.